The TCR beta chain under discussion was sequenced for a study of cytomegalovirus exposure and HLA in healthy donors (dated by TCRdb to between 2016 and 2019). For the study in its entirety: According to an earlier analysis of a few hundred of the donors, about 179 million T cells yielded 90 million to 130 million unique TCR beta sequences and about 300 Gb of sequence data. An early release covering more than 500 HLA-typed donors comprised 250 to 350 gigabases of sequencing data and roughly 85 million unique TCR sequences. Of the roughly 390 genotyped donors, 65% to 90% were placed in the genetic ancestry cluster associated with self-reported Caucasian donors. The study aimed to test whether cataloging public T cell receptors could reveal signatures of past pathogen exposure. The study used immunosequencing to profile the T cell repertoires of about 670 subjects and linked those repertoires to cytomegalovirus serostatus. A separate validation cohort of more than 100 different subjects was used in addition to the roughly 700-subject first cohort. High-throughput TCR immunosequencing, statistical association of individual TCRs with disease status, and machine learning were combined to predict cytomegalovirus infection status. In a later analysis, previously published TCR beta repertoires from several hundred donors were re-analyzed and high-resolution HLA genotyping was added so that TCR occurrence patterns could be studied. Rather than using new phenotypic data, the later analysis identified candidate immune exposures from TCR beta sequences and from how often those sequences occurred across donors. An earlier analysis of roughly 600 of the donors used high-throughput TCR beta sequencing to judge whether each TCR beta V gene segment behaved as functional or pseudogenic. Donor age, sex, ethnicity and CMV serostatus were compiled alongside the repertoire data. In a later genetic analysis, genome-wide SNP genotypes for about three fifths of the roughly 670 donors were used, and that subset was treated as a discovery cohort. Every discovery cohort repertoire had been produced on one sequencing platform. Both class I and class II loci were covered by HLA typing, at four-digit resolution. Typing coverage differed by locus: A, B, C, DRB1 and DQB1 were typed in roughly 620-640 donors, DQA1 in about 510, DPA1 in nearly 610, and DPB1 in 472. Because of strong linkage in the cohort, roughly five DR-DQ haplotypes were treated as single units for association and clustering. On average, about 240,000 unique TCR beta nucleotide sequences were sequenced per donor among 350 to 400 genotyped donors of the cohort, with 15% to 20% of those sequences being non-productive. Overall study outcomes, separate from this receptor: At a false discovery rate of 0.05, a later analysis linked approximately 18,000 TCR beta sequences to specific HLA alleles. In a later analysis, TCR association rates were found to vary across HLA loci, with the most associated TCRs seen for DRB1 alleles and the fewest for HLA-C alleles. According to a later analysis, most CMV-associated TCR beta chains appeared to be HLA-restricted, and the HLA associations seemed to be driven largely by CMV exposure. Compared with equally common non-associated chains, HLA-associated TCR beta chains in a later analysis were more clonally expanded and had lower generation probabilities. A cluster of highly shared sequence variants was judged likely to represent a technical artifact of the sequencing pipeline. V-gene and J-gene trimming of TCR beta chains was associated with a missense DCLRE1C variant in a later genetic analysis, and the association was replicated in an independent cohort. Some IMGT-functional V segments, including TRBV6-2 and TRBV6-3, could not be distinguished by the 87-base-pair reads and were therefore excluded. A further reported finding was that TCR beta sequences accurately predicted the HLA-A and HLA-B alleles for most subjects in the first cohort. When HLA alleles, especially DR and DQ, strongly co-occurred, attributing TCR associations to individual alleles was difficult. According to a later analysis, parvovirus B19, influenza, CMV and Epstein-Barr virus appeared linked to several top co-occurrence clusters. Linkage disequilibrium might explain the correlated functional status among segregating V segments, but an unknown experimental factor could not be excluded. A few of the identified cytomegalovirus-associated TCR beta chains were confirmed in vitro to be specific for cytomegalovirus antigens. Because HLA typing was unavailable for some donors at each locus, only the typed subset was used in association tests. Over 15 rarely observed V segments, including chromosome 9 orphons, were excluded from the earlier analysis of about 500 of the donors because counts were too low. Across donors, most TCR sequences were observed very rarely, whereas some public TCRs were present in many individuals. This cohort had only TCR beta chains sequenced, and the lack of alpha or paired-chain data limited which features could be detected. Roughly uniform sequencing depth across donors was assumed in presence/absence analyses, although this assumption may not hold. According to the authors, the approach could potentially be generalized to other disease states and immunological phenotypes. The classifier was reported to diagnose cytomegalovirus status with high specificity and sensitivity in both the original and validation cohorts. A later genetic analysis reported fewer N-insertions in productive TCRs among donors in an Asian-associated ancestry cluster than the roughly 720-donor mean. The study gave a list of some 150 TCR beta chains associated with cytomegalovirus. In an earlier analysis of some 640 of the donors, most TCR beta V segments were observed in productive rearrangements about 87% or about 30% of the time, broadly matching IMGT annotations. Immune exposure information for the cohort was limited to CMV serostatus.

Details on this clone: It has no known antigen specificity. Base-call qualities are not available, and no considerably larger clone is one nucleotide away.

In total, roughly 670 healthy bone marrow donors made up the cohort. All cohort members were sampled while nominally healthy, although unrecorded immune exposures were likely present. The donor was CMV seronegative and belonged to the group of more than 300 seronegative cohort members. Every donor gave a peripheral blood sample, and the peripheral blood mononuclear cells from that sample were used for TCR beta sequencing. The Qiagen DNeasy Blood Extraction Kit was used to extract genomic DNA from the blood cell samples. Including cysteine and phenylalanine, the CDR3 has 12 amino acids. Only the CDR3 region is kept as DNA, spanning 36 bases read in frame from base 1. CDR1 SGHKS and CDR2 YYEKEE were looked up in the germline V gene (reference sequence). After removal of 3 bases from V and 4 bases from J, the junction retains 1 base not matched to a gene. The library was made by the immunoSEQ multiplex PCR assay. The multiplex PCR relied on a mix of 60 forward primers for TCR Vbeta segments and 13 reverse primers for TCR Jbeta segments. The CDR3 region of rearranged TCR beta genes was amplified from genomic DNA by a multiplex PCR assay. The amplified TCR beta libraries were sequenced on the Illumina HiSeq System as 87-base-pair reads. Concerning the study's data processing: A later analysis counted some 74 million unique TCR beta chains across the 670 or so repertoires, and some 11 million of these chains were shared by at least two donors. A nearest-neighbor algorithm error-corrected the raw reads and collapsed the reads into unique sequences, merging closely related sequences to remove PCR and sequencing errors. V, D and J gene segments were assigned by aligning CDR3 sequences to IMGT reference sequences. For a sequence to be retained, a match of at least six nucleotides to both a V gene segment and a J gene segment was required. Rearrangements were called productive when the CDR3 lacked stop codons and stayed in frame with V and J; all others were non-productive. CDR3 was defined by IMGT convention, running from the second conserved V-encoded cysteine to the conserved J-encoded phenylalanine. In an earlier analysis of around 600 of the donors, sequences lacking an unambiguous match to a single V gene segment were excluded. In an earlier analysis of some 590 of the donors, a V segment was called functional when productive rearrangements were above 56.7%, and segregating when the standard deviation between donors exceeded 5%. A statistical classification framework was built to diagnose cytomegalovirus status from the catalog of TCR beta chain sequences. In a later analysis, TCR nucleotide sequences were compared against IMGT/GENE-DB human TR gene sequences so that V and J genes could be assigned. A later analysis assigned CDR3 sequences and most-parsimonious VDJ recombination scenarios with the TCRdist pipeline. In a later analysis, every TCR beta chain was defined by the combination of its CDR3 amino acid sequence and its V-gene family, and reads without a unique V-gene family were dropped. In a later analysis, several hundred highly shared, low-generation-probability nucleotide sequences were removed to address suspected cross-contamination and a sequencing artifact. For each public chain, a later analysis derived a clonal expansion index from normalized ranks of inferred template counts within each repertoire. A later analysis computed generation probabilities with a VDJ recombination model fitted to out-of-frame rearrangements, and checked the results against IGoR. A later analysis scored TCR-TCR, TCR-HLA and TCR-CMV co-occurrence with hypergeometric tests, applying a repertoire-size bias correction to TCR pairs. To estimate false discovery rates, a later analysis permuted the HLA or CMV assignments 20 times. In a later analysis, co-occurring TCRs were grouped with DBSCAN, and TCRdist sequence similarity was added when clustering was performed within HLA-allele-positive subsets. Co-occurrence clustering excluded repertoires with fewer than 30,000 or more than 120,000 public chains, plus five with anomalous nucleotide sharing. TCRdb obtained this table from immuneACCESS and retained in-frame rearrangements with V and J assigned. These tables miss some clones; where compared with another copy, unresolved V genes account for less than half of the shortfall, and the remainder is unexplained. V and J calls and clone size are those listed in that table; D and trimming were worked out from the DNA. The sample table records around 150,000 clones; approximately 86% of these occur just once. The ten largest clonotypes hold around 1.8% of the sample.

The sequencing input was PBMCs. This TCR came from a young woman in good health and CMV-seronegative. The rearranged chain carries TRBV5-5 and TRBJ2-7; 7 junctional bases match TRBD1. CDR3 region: CASSSGQYEQYF. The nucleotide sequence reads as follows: TGTGCCAGCAGCTCGGGACAGTACGAGCAGTACTTC.